A selection of T cell receptor beta chains follows, all from one sample in a study of blood T cell repertoires in COVID-19. Profiled with immunoSEQ multiplex PCR; TCRdb holds only in-frame clones, not every one. The sample records around 130,000 clones, roughly 80% being singletons. Material for sequencing was peripheral blood. The receptor source for this set is a human donor in a cohort sampled during active COVID-19. The CDR3 runs from the conserved cysteine through the conserved F or W. The D gene is left open where the match is weak. For some rows the clone size is stated as once, few or many, or as a class when expanded; others skip it.

CDR3 DNA: TGTGCCAGCAGCCCCGGACAGGGGCTGAACACTGAAGCTTTCTTT
CDR3 protein: CASSPGQGLNTEAFF
J gene: TRBJ1-1
CDR3 length: 15
clone size: -
V gene: TRBV7-8
D gene: TRBD1

CDR3 DNA: TGTGCCAGCAGCTTGGACAGGGATGCGGCCCAGTACTTC
CDR3 protein: CASSLDRDAAQYF
J gene: TRBJ2-5
CDR3 length: 13
clone size: -
V gene: TRBV7-2
D gene: TRBD1

CDR3 DNA: TGTGCCAGCAGCTTCGGGTTGAATGCATCTAACTATGGCTACACCTTC
CDR3 protein: CASSFGLNASNYGYTF
J gene: TRBJ1-2
CDR3 length: 16
clone size: -
V gene: TRBV13
D gene: -

CDR3 DNA: TGTGCCAGCAGCGTAGGCTGGGTGGAGTACAATGAGCAGTTCTTC
CDR3 protein: CASSVGWVEYNEQFF
J gene: TRBJ2-1
CDR3 length: 15
clone size: -
V gene: TRBV9
D gene: -

CDR3 DNA: TGTGCCAGCAGTTATTCAGGGTATGGCTACACCTTC
CDR3 protein: CASSYSGYGYTF
J gene: TRBJ1-2
CDR3 length: 12
clone size: -
V gene: TRBV6-2/TRBV6-3
D gene: -

CDR3 DNA: TGTGCCAGCAGCTTCCTCCCCCTGTATAATTCACCCCTCCACTTT
CDR3 protein: CASSFLPLYNSPLHF
J gene: TRBJ1-6
CDR3 length: 15
clone size: -
V gene: TRBV11-3
D gene: -

CDR3 DNA: TGTGCCACCAGTGATTTGCCCAGCGGGGATACCTACAATGAGCAGTTCTTC
CDR3 protein: CATSDLPSGDTYNEQFF
J gene: TRBJ2-1
CDR3 length: 17
clone size: -
V gene: TRBV24-1
D gene: TRBD2

CDR3 DNA: TGTGCCAGCAGCTTAGGGGGGGAATTCTACAATGAGCAGTTCTTC
CDR3 protein: CASSLGGEFYNEQFF
J gene: TRBJ2-1
CDR3 length: 15
clone size: few
V gene: TRBV7-8
D gene: -

CDR3 DNA: TGTGCCAGCAGCTTGGGGACCGCCAGGGATGGCTACACCTTC
CDR3 protein: CASSLGTARDGYTF
J gene: TRBJ1-2
CDR3 length: 14
clone size: -
V gene: TRBV5-4
D gene: -

CDR3 DNA: TGCGCCAGCAGCTTGGAGCCGGGTCGGAGAGATACGCAGTATTTT
CDR3 protein: CASSLEPGRRDTQYF
J gene: TRBJ2-3
CDR3 length: 15
clone size: -
V gene: TRBV5-1
D gene: -

CDR3 DNA: TGTGCCAGCAGCCGAGCACAGGGGGCCTACTATGGCTACACCTTC
CDR3 protein: CASSRAQGAYYGYTF
J gene: TRBJ1-2
CDR3 length: 15
clone size: -
V gene: TRBV6-2/TRBV6-3
D gene: TRBD1

CDR3 DNA: TGTGCCAGCAGACAACAGGCCATAAATCAGCCCCAGCATTTT
CDR3 protein: CASRQQAINQPQHF
J gene: TRBJ1-5
CDR3 length: 14
clone size: -
V gene: TRBV2
D gene: -

CDR3 DNA: TGTGCCACCAGTGACTCCGGGACAGGGGGGGTTAAGAACACTGAAGCTTTCTTT
CDR3 protein: CATSDSGTGGVKNTEAFF
J gene: TRBJ1-1
CDR3 length: 18
clone size: -
V gene: TRBV24-1
D gene: TRBD1

CDR3 DNA: TGTGCCAGCAGCGGGGGACAGGGCTTAGATACGCAGTATTTT
CDR3 protein: CASSGGQGLDTQYF
J gene: TRBJ2-3
CDR3 length: 14
clone size: few
V gene: TRBV5-4
D gene: TRBD1

CDR3 DNA: TGCGCCAGCAGCTTGGGACAGGGAGACGATGAGCAGTTCTTC
CDR3 protein: CASSLGQGDDEQFF
J gene: TRBJ2-1
CDR3 length: 14
clone size: -
V gene: TRBV5-1
D gene: TRBD1

CDR3 DNA: TGCGCCAGCAGCGTGGGACAGGTTTCTTATGGCTACACCTTC
CDR3 protein: CASSVGQVSYGYTF
J gene: TRBJ1-2
CDR3 length: 14
clone size: -
V gene: TRBV5-1
D gene: TRBD1

CDR3 DNA: TGTGCCAGCAGCTTAGTAACAGATACGCAGTATTTT
CDR3 protein: CASSLVTDTQYF
J gene: TRBJ2-3
CDR3 length: 12
clone size: -
V gene: TRBV11-2
D gene: -

CDR3 DNA: TGTGCCAGCAGCCTCACTGGAGGGTCCACCGGGGAGCTGTTTTTT
CDR3 protein: CASSLTGGSTGELFF
J gene: TRBJ2-2
CDR3 length: 15
clone size: -
V gene: TRBV7-9
D gene: -

CDR3 DNA: TGTGCCAGCAGTCATACAGGGACCTACGAGCAGTACTTC
CDR3 protein: CASSHTGTYEQYF
J gene: TRBJ2-7
CDR3 length: 13
clone size: -
V gene: TRBV7-2
D gene: -

CDR3 DNA: TGTGCCAGCAGAGAGGGACTAGCGGGGGGGAACACCGGGGAGCTGTTTTTT
CDR3 protein: CASREGLAGGNTGELFF
J gene: TRBJ2-2
CDR3 length: 17
clone size: many
V gene: TRBV5-4
D gene: TRBD2

CDR3 DNA: TGCGCCAGCAGGCCTGGAGAGAACACTGAAGCTTTCTTT
CDR3 protein: CASRPGENTEAFF
J gene: TRBJ1-1
CDR3 length: 13
clone size: -
V gene: TRBV5-1
D gene: -

CDR3 DNA: TGTGCCAGCAGCTTTTTTTCATCCGGGGATACGCAGTATTTT
CDR3 protein: CASSFFSSGDTQYF
J gene: TRBJ2-3
CDR3 length: 14
clone size: -
V gene: TRBV5-4
D gene: -

CDR3 DNA: TGTGCCAGCAGCCAAGGGACAGGCGGCCTTTGGTATGGCTACACCTTC
CDR3 protein: CASSQGTGGLWYGYTF
J gene: TRBJ1-2
CDR3 length: 16
clone size: -
V gene: TRBV3-1/TRBV3-2
D gene: TRBD1

CDR3 DNA: TGTGCCAGCAGTTCTCCGGGACAGGGGAACACCGGGGAGCTGTTTTTT
CDR3 protein: CASSSPGQGNTGELFF
J gene: TRBJ2-2
CDR3 length: 16
clone size: -
V gene: TRBV28
D gene: TRBD1

CDR3 DNA: TGTGCCAGCAGGAAGGGACAGGGTGACTATGGCTACACCTTC
CDR3 protein: CASRKGQGDYGYTF
J gene: TRBJ1-2
CDR3 length: 14
clone size: -
V gene: TRBV6-6
D gene: TRBD1

CDR3 DNA: TGCGCCAGCAGCCACGACCCGGGACAGAGGGGTGTCGGCAATCAGCCCCAGCATTTT
CDR3 protein: CASSHDPGQRGVGNQPQHF
J gene: TRBJ1-5
CDR3 length: 19
clone size: few
V gene: TRBV4-1
D gene: TRBD1

CDR3 DNA: TGTGCCAGCAGTCTGACTAGCGGGGGGGTACCCTACAATGAGCAGTTCTTC
CDR3 protein: CASSLTSGGVPYNEQFF
J gene: TRBJ2-1
CDR3 length: 17
clone size: -
V gene: TRBV6-2/TRBV6-3
D gene: TRBD2

CDR3 DNA: TGCAGCGCCAGGGTTCAGGGTACCGAGCAGTACTTC
CDR3 protein: CSARVQGTEQYF
J gene: TRBJ2-7
CDR3 length: 12
clone size: -
V gene: TRBV29-1
D gene: -

CDR3 DNA: TGTGCCAGCAGCTTAGTGGGGGGGAGCACAGATACGCAGTATTTT
CDR3 protein: CASSLVGGSTDTQYF
J gene: TRBJ2-3
CDR3 length: 15
clone size: once
V gene: TRBV7-2
D gene: TRBD2

CDR3 DNA: TGTGCCAGCAGGGACAGGGGGGCGTGGGAGACCCAGTACTTC
CDR3 protein: CASRDRGAWETQYF
J gene: TRBJ2-5
CDR3 length: 14
clone size: -
V gene: TRBV27
D gene: TRBD1

CDR3 DNA: TGTGCCAGCAGCTTCGCCGGGACTGCTAACGGAGTTGGGGGCTACACCTTC
CDR3 protein: CASSFAGTANGVGGYTF
J gene: TRBJ1-2
CDR3 length: 17
clone size: -
V gene: TRBV5-8
D gene: -

CDR3 DNA: TGTGCCAGCAGCCAAGATATAGCGGGGGCCGGAAACATTCAGTACTTC
CDR3 protein: CASSQDIAGAGNIQYF
J gene: TRBJ2-4
CDR3 length: 16
clone size: -
V gene: TRBV4-2
D gene: TRBD2